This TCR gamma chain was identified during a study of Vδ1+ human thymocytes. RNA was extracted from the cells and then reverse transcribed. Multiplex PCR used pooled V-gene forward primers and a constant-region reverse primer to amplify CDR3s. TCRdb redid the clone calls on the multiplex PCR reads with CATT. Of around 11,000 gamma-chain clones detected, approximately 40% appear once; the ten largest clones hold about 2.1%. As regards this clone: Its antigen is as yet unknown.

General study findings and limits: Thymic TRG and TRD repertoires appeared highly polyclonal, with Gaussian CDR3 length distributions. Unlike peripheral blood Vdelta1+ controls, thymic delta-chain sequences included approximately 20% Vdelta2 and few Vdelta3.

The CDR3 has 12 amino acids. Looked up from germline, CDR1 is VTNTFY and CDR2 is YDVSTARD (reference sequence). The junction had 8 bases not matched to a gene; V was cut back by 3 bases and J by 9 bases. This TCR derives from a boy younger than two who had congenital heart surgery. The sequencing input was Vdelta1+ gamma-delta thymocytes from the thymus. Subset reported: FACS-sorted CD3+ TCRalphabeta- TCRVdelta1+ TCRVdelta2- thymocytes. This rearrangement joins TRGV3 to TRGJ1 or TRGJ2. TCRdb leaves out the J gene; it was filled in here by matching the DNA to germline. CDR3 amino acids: CATWDGGCKKLF. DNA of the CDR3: TGTGCCACCTGGGACGGCGGCTGTAAGAAACTCTTT.